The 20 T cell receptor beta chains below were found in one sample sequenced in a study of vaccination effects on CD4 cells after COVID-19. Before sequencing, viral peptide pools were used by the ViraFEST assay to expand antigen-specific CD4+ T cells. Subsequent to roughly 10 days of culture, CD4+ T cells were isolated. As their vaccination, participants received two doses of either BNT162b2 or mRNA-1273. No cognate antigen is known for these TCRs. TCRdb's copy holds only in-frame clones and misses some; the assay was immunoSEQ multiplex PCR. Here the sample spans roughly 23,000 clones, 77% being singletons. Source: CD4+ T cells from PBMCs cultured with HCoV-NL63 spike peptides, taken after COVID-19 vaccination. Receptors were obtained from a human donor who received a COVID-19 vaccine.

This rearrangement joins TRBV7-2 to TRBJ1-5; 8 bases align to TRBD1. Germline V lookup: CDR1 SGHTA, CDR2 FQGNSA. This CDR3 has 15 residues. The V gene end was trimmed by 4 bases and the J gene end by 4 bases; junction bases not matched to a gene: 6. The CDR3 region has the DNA TGTGCCAGCAGCTCAACAGGGGGTGAAAATCAGCCCCAGCATTTT. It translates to CASSSTGGENQPQHF.

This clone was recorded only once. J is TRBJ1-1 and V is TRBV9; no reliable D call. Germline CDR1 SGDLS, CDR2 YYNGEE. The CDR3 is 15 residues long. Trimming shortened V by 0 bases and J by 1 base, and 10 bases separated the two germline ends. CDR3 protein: CASSVEPGWNTEAFF. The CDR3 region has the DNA TGTGCCAGCAGCGTAGAGCCGGGGTGGAACACTGAAGCTTTCTTT.

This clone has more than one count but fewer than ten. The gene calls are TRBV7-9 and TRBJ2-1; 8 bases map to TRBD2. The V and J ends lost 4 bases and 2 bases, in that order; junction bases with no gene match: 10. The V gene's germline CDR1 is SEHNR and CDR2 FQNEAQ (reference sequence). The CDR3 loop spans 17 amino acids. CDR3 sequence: CASSSTRLAPTYNEQFF. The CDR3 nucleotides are TGTGCCAGCAGCTCAACCAGACTAGCGCCCACCTACAATGAGCAGTTCTTC.

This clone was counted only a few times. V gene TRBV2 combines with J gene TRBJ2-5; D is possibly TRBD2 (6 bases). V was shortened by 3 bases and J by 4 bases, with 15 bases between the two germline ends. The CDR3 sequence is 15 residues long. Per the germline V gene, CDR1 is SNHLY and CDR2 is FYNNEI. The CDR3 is CASSEEVGGGETQYF. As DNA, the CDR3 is TGTGCCAGCAGTGAGGAAGTGGGAGGAGGAGAGACCCAGTACTTC. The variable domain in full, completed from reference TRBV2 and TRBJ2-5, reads EPEVTQTPSHQVTQMGQEVILRCVPISNHLYFYWYRQILGQKVEFLVSFYNNEISEKSEIFDDQFSVERPDGSNFTLKIRSTKLEDSAMYFCASSEEVGGGETQYFGPGTRLLVL.

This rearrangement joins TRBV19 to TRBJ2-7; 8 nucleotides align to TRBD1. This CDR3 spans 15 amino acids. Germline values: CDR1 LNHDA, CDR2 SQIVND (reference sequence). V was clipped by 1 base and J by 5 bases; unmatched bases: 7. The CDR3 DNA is TGTGCCAGTAGTATAGCCGGACAGGGACCGAACGAGCAGTACTTC. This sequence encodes CASSIAGQGPNEQYF.

This chain's CDR3 is CASSYSGTGHYNEQFF. DNA for the CDR3: TGTGCCAGCAGTTACTCTGGGACAGGCCATTACAATGAGCAGTTCTTC. The gene calls are TRBV6-5 and TRBJ2-1; 8 bases are shared with TRBD1. Germline V CDR1 and CDR2: MNHEY, SVGAGI. This CDR3 has 16 residues. V was clipped by 0 bases and J by 4 bases; unmatched bases: 5.

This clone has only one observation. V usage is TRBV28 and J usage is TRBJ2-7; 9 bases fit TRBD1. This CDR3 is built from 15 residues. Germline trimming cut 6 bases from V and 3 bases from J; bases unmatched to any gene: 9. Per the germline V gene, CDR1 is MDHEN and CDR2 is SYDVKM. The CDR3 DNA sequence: TGTGCCAGCAGCTTCCAGGGGACAGGGCTCTACGAGCAGTACTTC. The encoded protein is CASSFQGTGLYEQYF.

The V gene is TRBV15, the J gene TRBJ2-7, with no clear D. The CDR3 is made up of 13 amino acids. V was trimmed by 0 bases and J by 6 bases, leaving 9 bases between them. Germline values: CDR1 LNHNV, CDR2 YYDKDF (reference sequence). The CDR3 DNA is TGTGCCACCAGCAGAGATCAAGGGTCCGAGCAGTACTTC. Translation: CATSRDQGSEQYF.

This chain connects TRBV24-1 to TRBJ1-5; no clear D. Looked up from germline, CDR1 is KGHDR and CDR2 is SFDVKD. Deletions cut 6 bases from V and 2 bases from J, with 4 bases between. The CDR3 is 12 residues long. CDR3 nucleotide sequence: TGTGCCACCAGTAAACGCAATCAGCCCCAGCATTTT. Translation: CATSKRNQPQHF.

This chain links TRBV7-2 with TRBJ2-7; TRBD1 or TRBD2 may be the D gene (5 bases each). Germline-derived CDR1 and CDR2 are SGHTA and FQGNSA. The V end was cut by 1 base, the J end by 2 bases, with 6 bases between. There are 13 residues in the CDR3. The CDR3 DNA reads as TGTGCCAGCAGCTTAGGGGGGACCTACGAGCAGTACTTC. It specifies CASSLGGTYEQYF.

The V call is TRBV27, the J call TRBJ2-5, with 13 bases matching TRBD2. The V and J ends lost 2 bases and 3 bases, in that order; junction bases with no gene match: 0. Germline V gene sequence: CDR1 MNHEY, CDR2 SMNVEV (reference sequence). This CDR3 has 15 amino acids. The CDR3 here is CASSLGLAGEETQYF. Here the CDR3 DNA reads TGTGCCAGCAGTTTAGGACTAGCGGGAGAAGAGACCCAGTACTTC.

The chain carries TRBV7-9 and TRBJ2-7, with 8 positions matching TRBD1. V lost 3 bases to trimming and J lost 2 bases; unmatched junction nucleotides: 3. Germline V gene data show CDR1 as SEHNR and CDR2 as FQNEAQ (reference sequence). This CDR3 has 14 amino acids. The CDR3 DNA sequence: TGTGCCAGCAGCTTCGGGACAGGAGCCTACGAGCAGTACTTC. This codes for CASSFGTGAYEQYF.

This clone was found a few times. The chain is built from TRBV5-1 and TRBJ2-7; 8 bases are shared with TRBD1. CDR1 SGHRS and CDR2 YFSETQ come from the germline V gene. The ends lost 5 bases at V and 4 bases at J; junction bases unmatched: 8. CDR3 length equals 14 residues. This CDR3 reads CASSRGQGPYEQYF. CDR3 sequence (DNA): TGCGCCAGCAGTCGAGGACAGGGCCCTTACGAGCAGTACTTC. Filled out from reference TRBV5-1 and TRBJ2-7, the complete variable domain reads KAGVTQTPRYLIKTRGQQVTLSCSPISGHRSVSWYQQTPGQGLQFLFEYFSETQRNKGNFPGRFSGRQFSNSRSEMNVSTLELGDSALYLCASSRGQGPYEQYFGPGTRLTVT.

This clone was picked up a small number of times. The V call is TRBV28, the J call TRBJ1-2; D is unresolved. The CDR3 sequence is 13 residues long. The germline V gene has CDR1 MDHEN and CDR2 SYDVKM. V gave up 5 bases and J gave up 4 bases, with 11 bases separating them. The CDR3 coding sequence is TGTGCCAGCAGTCGCTCGCGGGGCTATGGCTACACCTTC. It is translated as CASSRSRGYGYTF.

The CDR3 sequence is CASSVNRGVGTNEKLFF. CDR3 in DNA: TGTGCCAGCAGTGTGAACAGGGGTGTGGGAACTAATGAAAAACTGTTTTTT. V gene TRBV2 combines with J gene TRBJ1-4; 7 bases fit TRBD1. Germline CDR1 is SNHLY and CDR2 is FYNNEI. The CDR3 loop spans 17 amino acids. V dropped 4 bases and J dropped 1; count of bases not matched to a gene: 9.

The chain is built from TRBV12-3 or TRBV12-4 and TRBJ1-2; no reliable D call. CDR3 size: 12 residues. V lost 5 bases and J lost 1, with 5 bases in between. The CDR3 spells CASSQHNYGYTF. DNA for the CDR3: TGTGCCAGCAGTCAACATAACTATGGCTACACCTTC.

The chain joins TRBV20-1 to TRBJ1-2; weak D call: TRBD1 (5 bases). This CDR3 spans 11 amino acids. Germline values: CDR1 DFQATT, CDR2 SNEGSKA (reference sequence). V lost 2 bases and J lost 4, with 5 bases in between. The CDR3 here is CSARQGYGYTF. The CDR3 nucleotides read TGCAGTGCTAGACAGGGCTATGGCTACACCTTC.

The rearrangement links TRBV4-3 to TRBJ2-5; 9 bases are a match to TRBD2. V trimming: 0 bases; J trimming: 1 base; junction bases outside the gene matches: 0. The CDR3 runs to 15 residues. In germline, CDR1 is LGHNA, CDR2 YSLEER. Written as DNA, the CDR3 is TGCGCCAGCAGCCAAGAGCGGGGGGGCCAAGAGACCCAGTACTTC. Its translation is CASSQERGGQETQYF.

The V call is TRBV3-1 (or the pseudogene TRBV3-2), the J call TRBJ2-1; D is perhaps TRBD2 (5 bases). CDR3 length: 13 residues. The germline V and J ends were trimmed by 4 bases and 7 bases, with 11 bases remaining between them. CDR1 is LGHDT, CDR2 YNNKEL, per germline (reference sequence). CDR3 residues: CASSRAWENEQFF. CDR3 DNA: TGTGCCAGCAGCCGCGCCTGGGAGAATGAGCAGTTCTTC.

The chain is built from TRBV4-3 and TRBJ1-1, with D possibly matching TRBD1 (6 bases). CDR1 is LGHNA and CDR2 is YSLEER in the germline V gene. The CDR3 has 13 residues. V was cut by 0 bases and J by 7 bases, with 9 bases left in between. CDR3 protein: CASSQEGANEAFF. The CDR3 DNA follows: TGCGCCAGCAGCCAAGAGGGGGCGAATGAAGCTTTCTTT.